The entry below gives a single T cell receptor (beta chain) sequence along with its context. These data originate in a study of blood T cell repertoires in COVID-19. In the original workflow: The authors estimated nucleated cell counts from reference gene primer amplification. Measured with immunoSEQ multiplex PCR; TCRdb has only the in-frame clones, and not every one. The DNA gave D and trimming, while V, J and clone size come from that table. Seen here are roughly 160,000 clones, about 80% observed once, and the top ten hold 3% to 3.5%. The CDR3 spans 13 residues. Trimming pared 6 bases from V and 4 bases from J, leaving 12 bases between. CDR1 and CDR2 from the germline V gene are SNHLY and FYNNEI.

The TCR originated in a woman aged 55 to 70 who had recovered from COVID-19. Material for sequencing was PBMCs or T cells enriched from blood (not recorded which). The gene calls are TRBV2 and TRBJ2-5; D perhaps matches TRBD2 (5 bases). CDR3 sequence reads: CASRILAAETQYF. The CDR3 nucleotides read TGTGCCAGCAGAATCCTAGCAGCAGAGACCCAGTACTTC.